This T cell receptor beta chain is drawn from a study of blood T cell repertoires in COVID-19. Across the study: Specimens from acute and convalescent COVID-19 originated in the United States, Italy and Spain.

Sequencing was performed with immunoSEQ multiplex PCR; in TCRdb, only in-frame clones are kept and a portion is missing. The sample carries around 350,000 clones, around nine tenths recorded once. The CDR3 extends over 14 amino acids. With V trimmed by 5 bases and J by 6 bases, 5 bases remained unmatched. Germline values: CDR1 SGHAT, CDR2 FQNNGV. V gene TRBV11-2 combines with J gene TRBJ2-3, with TRBD1 matching over 10 bases. The sequenced sample consisted of peripheral blood. The clonotype comes from a human donor in a cohort sampled during active COVID-19. CDR3 nucleotide sequence: TGTGCCAGCAGCCCCGACAGGGGGCGGGATACGCAGTATTTT. This translates into CASSPDRGRDTQYF.